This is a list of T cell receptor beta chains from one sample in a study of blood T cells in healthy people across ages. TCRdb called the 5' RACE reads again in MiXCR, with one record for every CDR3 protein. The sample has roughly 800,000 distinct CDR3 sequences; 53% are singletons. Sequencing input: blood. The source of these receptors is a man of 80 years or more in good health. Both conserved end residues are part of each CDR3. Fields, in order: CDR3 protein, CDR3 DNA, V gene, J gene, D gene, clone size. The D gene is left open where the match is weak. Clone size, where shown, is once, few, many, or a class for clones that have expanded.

CDR3aa: CASSLRALGNQPQHF; CDR3nt: TGTGCCAGCAGTTTACGGGCTTTGGGCAATCAGCCCCAGCATTTT; v_gene: TRBV12-3/TRBV12-4; j_gene: TRBJ1-5; d_gene: NA; abundance: NA
CDR3aa: CASSPLGTGSQETQYF; CDR3nt: TGTGCCAGCAGCCCACTGGGGACAGGGTCACAAGAGACCCAGTACTTC; v_gene: TRBV11-2; j_gene: TRBJ2-5; d_gene: TRBD1; abundance: NA
CDR3aa: CASSLFVNEQFF; CDR3nt: TGTGCCAGCAGTTTATTTGTAAATGAGCAGTTCTTC; v_gene: TRBV12-3/TRBV12-4; j_gene: TRBJ2-1; d_gene: NA; abundance: few
CDR3aa: CASSLGGAPVTDTQYF; CDR3nt: TGTGCCAGCAGCTTGGGGGGGGCGCCCGTAACAGATACGCAGTATTTT; v_gene: TRBV5-4; j_gene: TRBJ2-3; d_gene: NA; abundance: NA
CDR3aa: CASSPSGTFYEQYF; CDR3nt: TGTGCCAGCAGCCCATCGGGAACGTTCTACGAGCAGTACTTC; v_gene: TRBV7-9; j_gene: TRBJ2-7; d_gene: NA; abundance: NA
CDR3aa: CASSSRAGTSTDTQYF; CDR3nt: TGTGCCAGCAGTTCTCGAGCGGGGACTAGCACAGATACGCAGTATTTT; v_gene: TRBV6-5; j_gene: TRBJ2-3; d_gene: TRBD2; abundance: once
CDR3aa: CASSRPGAGYTF; CDR3nt: TGTGCCAGCAGTCGCCCAGGGGCTGGCTACACCTTC; v_gene: TRBV12-3/TRBV12-4; j_gene: TRBJ1-2; d_gene: NA; abundance: NA
CDR3aa: CASSPQTLSGKVHEQFF; CDR3nt: TGTGCCAGCAGCCCGCAAACCTTGAGCGGGAAAGTCCATGAGCAGTTCTTC; v_gene: TRBV7-3; j_gene: TRBJ2-1; d_gene: TRBD2; abundance: NA
CDR3aa: CASSQSVSEQYF; CDR3nt: TGTGCCAGCAGCCAGAGCGTCTCCGAGCAGTACTTC; v_gene: TRBV3-1; j_gene: TRBJ2-7; d_gene: NA; abundance: many
CDR3aa: CSARGSPRQAGGYTF; CDR3nt: TGCAGTGCTAGAGGGTCCCCTCGACAGGCGGGAGGCTACACCTTC; v_gene: TRBV20-1; j_gene: TRBJ1-2; d_gene: NA; abundance: NA
CDR3aa: CASSPEGLGNSPLHF; CDR3nt: TGTGCCAGCAGCCCCGAGGGGTTGGGGAATTCACCCCTCCACTTT; v_gene: TRBV6-5; j_gene: TRBJ1-6; d_gene: NA; abundance: NA
CDR3aa: CASSQEGWRESGEQYF; CDR3nt: TGTGCCAGCAGCCAAGAGGGATGGCGGGAGTCTGGCGAGCAGTACTTC; v_gene: TRBV3-1; j_gene: TRBJ2-7; d_gene: TRBD2; abundance: NA
CDR3aa: CASRFQGADTQYF; CDR3nt: TGTGCCAGCAGATTTCAGGGGGCTGATACGCAGTATTTT; v_gene: TRBV28; j_gene: TRBJ2-3; d_gene: TRBD1; abundance: many
CDR3aa: CASILASGYEQYF; CDR3nt: TGTGCCAGCATTCTTGCTAGCGGCTACGAGCAGTACTTC; v_gene: TRBV2; j_gene: TRBJ2-7; d_gene: TRBD2; abundance: NA
CDR3aa: CAISASTPRLGLGSYEQYF; CDR3nt: TGTGCCATCAGTGCGTCGACACCGCGGCTGGGACTAGGTAGCTACGAGCAGTACTTC; v_gene: TRBV10-3; j_gene: TRBJ2-7; d_gene: TRBD2; abundance: NA
CDR3aa: CASSPQRASYNEQFF; CDR3nt: TGTGCCAGCAGCCCGCAAAGGGCGTCCTACAATGAGCAGTTCTTC; v_gene: TRBV7-3; j_gene: TRBJ2-1; d_gene: NA; abundance: NA
CDR3aa: CASNPGVAGNEQFF; CDR3nt: TGTGCCAGCAACCCAGGGGTAGCGGGTAACGAGCAGTTCTTC; v_gene: TRBV7-8; j_gene: TRBJ2-1; d_gene: NA; abundance: NA
CDR3aa: CAISAAGDEQYF; CDR3nt: TGTGCCATCAGTGCGGCAGGGGACGAGCAGTACTTC; v_gene: TRBV10-3; j_gene: TRBJ2-7; d_gene: NA; abundance: NA
CDR3aa: CATSESQRPSTDTQYF; CDR3nt: TGTGCCACCAGTGAATCACAGCGACCGAGCACAGATACGCAGTATTTT; v_gene: TRBV24-1; j_gene: TRBJ2-3; d_gene: NA; abundance: NA